This TCR beta chain was recorded in a study of blood T cell dynamics during melanoma immunotherapy. Measured with immunoSEQ multiplex PCR; TCRdb has only the in-frame clones, and not every one. The sample lists approximately 15,000 clones, about 84% occurring once. As to time point: pre-treatment baseline. The CDR3 runs to 14 residues. Trimming took 6 bases from V and 5 from J; bases not matched to a gene: 3. CDR1 is LNHDA, CDR2 SQIVND, per germline (reference sequence). This clone has only a few counts. The sequence was collected from a human donor with melanoma. The rearrangement uses TRBV19 and TRBJ1-5; TRBD1 matches 11 bases. The source was blood, collected from a patient treated with checkpoint blockade. CDR3 in amino acids: CASRGTGGHQPQHF. The CDR3 DNA sequence: TGTGCCAGTAGGGGGACAGGGGGGCATCAGCCCCAGCATTTT.